The T cell receptor (beta chain) under discussion was sequenced for a study of CXCR3-negative and CXCR3-positive naive CD8 T cells. At the level of the study: With about 1.5 +/- 0.3 million reads per library, the TRB reads numbered around 150 million in total.

Study results and caveats: CXCR3-negative naive cells had less hydrophobic TRB CDR3s than did CXCR3-positive naive cells.

Per germline, CDR1 SEHNR and CDR2 FQNEAQ (reference sequence). There are 16 residues in the CDR3. A word on this clonotype: Its antigen remains unidentified.

Through 5' RACE with UMI labels, the TRB cDNA libraries were prepared. TCRdb reprocessed the 5' RACE reads and stores each CDR3 protein as one record, lacking DNA. The sample yields about 82,000 distinct CDR3 sequences, of which the top ten take up less than 1.1%. This sequence was found in a human donor in good health. Some clones in this sample may be carry-over from other donors' samples. Input material: naive CXCR3- CD8+ T cells from blood. The sample's subset: CD45RO-CCR7+CD27+CD95- naive CD8+ T cells lacking CXCR3 (TNR3-). V and J are TRBV7-9 and TRBJ2-2; the D call from TCRdb, TRBD1, cannot be confirmed without DNA. The CDR3 sequence is CASSPLGRTNTGGLFF.